A single sample gave rise to the 15 T cell receptor beta chains below, sequenced in a study of T-cell reconstitution after alpha-beta-depleted transplantation in children. The TCRbeta library was prepared with unique molecular identifiers. MiXCR, run by TCRdb on the PCR reads, gives a single entry per CDR3 protein. The sample shows under 850,000 distinct CDR3 sequences, under 15% of them seen only once. Source: PBMCs, taken before TCRalphabeta/CD19-depleted stem cell transplant. The receptors originated from a girl aged 2 to 9 with congenital amegakaryocytic thrombocytopenia, due to receive a stem cell transplant.

At least ten counts were recorded for this clonotype. The chain uses TRBV29-1 and TRBJ2-2, with 7 bases matching TRBD1. The ends lost 6 bases at V and 6 bases at J; junction bases unmatched: 7. This CDR3 is built from 13 residues. Germline V gives CDR1 SQVTM, CDR2 ANQGSEA. The CDR3 here is CSVRTGAAGELFF. DNA for the CDR3: TGCAGCGTCAGAACAGGGGCGGCCGGGGAGCTGTTTTTT.

This clonotype was detected many times. The rearrangement uses TRBV20-1 and TRBJ2-5; D call uncertain. CDR3 length: 12 residues. Between the trimmed V and J ends, which lost 6 bases and 5 bases, there was a span of 13 bases. The germline V gene encodes CDR1 DFQATT and CDR2 SNEGSKA (reference sequence). The CDR3 nucleotides read TGCAGTGCCAAGGACGGGTTGGAGACCCAGTACTTC. This sequence encodes CSAKDGLETQYF.

This clonotype was picked up many times. This chain uses TRBV5-6 with TRBJ1-6; D uncertain. The CDR3 contains 16 residues. V was pared by 5 bases and J by 10 bases, with 22 bases between. Germline V gene sequence: CDR1 SGHDT, CDR2 YYEEEE. The CDR3 bases are TGTGCCAGCAGTTACTCTACCCTGACGGCTCGCTCACCCCTCCACTTT. Its translation is CASSYSTLTARSPLHF.

This clonotype was detected a few times. The chain employs TRBV27 and TRBJ2-5; TRBD1 is a possible D gene (6 bases). The V end lost 2 bases, the J end lost 5 bases, and 12 bases lay between the germline ends. Germline V CDR1 and CDR2: MNHEY, SMNVEV (reference sequence). The CDR3 spans 14 residues. The CDR3 reads CASSLNRVIETQYF. The CDR3 DNA reads as TGTGCCAGCAGTTTAAACAGGGTTATCGAGACCCAGTACTTC.

The J gene is TRBJ1-6, the V gene TRBV5-1; D gene unclear. The CDR3 spans 15 residues. Germline CDR1 and CDR2: SGHRS and YFSETQ. V was clipped by 0 bases and J by 5 bases, with 9 bases between them. DNA for the CDR3: TGCGCCAGCAGCTTGGTTCGTCAGGATAATTCACCCCTCCACTTT. It yields the protein CASSLVRQDNSPLHF.

The chain combines TRBV20-1 with TRBJ2-6; D remains unclear. Trimming pared 4 bases from V and 0 bases from J, leaving 10 bases between. There are 15 residues in the CDR3. From germline, CDR1 is DFQATT and CDR2 SNEGSKA (reference sequence). The CDR3 region is CSAIQSSSGANVLTF. The CDR3 bases are TGCAGTGCTATCCAGAGTTCCTCTGGGGCCAACGTCCTGACTTTC.

In this sample, this clonotype turned up many times. CDR3 nucleotide sequence: TGTGCCATCAGTGTTCTAGCGGGAGGGTATTACGAGCAGTACTTC. Translated, it gives CAISVLAGGYYEQYF. V and J are TRBV10-3 and TRBJ2-7, with 12 bases that match TRBD2. This CDR3 contains 15 residues. Losses at the gene ends were 4 bases for V and 4 bases for J; bases not matched to a gene: 5. Germline loops: CDR1 ENHRY, CDR2 SYGVKD.

This clonotype was detected only a few times. The rearrangement links TRBV5-1 to TRBJ2-2, with 9 bases fitting TRBD1. This CDR3 has 15 amino acids. V lost 0 bases to trimming and J lost 6 bases; unmatched junction nucleotides: 3. Germline V gives CDR1 SGHRS, CDR2 YFSETQ. The DNA of the CDR3 is TGCGCCAGCAGCTTGGAGGGACAGGGCGCCGGGGAGCTGTTTTTT. Amino acids: CASSLEGQGAGELFF. The full variable domain, with the rest looked up from reference TRBV5-1 and TRBJ2-2, is KAGVTQTPRYLIKTRGQQVTLSCSPISGHRSVSWYQQTPGQGLQFLFEYFSETQRNKGNFPGRFSGRQFSNSRSEMNVSTLELGDSALYLCASSLEGQGAGELFFGEGSRLTVL.

The chain carries TRBV5-1 and TRBJ2-7; D not resolved. Germline CDR1 reads SGHRS; CDR2 reads YFSETQ. V was trimmed by 4 bases and J by 2 bases, leaving 7 bases between them. The CDR3 has 12 residues. The CDR3 loop reads CASSLNPYEQYF. The CDR3 DNA reads TGCGCCAGCAGCCTGAATCCCTACGAGCAGTACTTC.

This clonotype showed up many times. This sequence joins TRBV7-2 and TRBJ2-1; the match to TRBD2 covers 9 bases. Losses at the gene ends were 11 bases for V and 5 bases for J; bases not matched to a gene: 7. The CDR3 consists of 13 residues. Germline lookup yields CDR1 SGHTA and CDR2 FQGNSA. CDR3: CASGLAPDNEQFF. CDR3 in DNA: TGTGCCTCGGGACTAGCACCCGACAATGAGCAGTTCTTC. Variable domain in full (rest from reference TRBV7-2 and TRBJ2-1): GAGVSQSPSNKVTEKGKDVELRCDPISGHTALYWYRQSLGQGLEFLIYFQGNSAPDKSGLPSDRFSAERTGGSVSTLTIQRTQQEDSAVYLCASGLAPDNEQFFGPGTRLTVL.

This clonotype showed up many times. The CDR3 here is CSASPKPKDEQYF. CDR3 in DNA: TGCAGTGCTAGCCCGAAACCTAAGGACGAGCAGTACTTC. The genes are TRBV20-1 and TRBJ2-7, with unresolved D. The CDR3 is 13 amino acids. Germline V gene lookup returns CDR1 DFQATT and CDR2 SNEGSKA (reference sequence). Between the trimmed V and J ends, which lost 3 bases and 5 bases, there was a span of 14 bases.

This clonotype was seen at least ten times. This rearrangement joins TRBV15 to TRBJ1-3; D call uncertain. The CDR3 is 16 residues long. Trimming took off 1 base at V and 3 bases at J, with 13 bases between the two ends. Germline lookup yields CDR1 LNHNV and CDR2 YYDKDF (reference sequence). CDR3 protein: CATSRGGDALGNTIYF. The CDR3 DNA sequence: TGTGCCACCAGCAGAGGTGGTGACGCTCTTGGAAACACCATATATTTT.

The chain couples TRBV28 to TRBJ1-6, with 7 nucleotides matching TRBD1. CDR3 size: 12 residues. Germline V CDR1 and CDR2: MDHEN, SYDVKM. The CDR3, as DNA: TGTGCTGAGGGGGCCGGGAATTCACCCCTCCACTTT. Protein product: CAEGAGNSPLHF.

This clonotype was counted many times. CDR3 nucleotides: TGTGCCAGCAGTTACGTAGTTTACGGGAGTCAGTTCTTC. Its translation is CASSYVVYGSQFF. This chain links TRBV6-5 with TRBJ2-1; TRBD2 might be the D (6 bases). The CDR3 has 13 residues. Trimming removed 2 bases from V and 13 bases from J, with 15 bases in between. Germline values: CDR1 MNHEY, CDR2 SVGAGI.

This clonotype was seen repeatedly, ten times or more. The chain is built from TRBV6-1 and TRBJ2-7, with 13 bases lining up with TRBD2. The CDR3 runs to 15 residues. V lost 6 bases and J lost 4; bases outside the gene matches: 6. In germline, CDR1 is MNHNS, CDR2 SASEGT. CDR3 nucleotides: TGTGCCAGCAGAAGCCGGACTAGCGGGAGTTACGAGCAGTACTTC. Amino acid sequence: CASRSRTSGSYEQYF.